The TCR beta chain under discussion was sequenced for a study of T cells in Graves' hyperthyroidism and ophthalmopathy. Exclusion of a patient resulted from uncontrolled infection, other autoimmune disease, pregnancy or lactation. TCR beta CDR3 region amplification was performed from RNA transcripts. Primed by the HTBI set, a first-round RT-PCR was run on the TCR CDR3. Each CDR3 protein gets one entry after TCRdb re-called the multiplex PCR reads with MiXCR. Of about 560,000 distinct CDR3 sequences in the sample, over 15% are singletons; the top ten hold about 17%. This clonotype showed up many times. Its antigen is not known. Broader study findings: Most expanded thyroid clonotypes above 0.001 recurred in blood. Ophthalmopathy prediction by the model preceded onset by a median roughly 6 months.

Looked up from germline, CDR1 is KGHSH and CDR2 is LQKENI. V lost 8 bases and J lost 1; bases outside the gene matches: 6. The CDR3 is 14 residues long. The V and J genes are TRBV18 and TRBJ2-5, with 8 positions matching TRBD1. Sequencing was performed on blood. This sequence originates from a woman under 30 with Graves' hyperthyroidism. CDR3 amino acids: CASSPTGGQETQYF. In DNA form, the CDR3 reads TGTGCCAGCAGCCCCACAGGGGGCCAAGAGACCCAGTACTTC.